The 6 T cell receptor beta chains below were found in one sample sequenced in a study of a mutant IDH1 vaccine in newly diagnosed glioma. Noted time point: baseline, week 1 (first vaccination visit). The treatment is: pre-vaccination baseline after standard-of-care therapy. Produced via immunoSEQ multiplex PCR; TCRdb's table is partial and in-frame only. The sample contains some 51,000 clones, 60% to 85% of which appear only once. The source was PBMCs, collected from a glioma patient treated with radiotherapy, temozolomide or both. The receptors here all came from a middle-aged woman with glioma.

There are a few counts of this clone. V and J are TRBV12-2 and TRBJ1-2. TRBV12-2 is reported as a pseudogene. The CDR3 has 11 residues. CDR3 region: CASRFGPGYTF. For the CDR3, the DNA is TGTGCAAGTCGCTTCGGACCTGGCTACACCTTC.

About this clone itself: Its ends do not fully match the called genes, so a read error is possible. This rearrangement joins TRBV7-7 to TRBJ1-5; 12 nucleotides agree with TRBD1. This CDR3 has 18 amino acids. CDR1 and CDR2 from the germline V gene are SSHAT and FNYEAQ (reference sequence). This CDR3 is CASSLKNWDRGLDQPQHF. DNA of the CDR3: TGTGCTAGCAGCTTAAAAAATTGGGACAGGGGGCTGGATCAGCCCCAGCATTTT.

The CDR3 DNA reads TGTGCCAGCAGCTTGGTCGGGGGAAGAGTCACTGAAGCTTTCTTT. Its translation: CASSLVGGRVTEAFF. The genes are TRBV5-8 and TRBJ1-1; D may be TRBD1 (5 bases). The CDR3 is 15 residues long. V shed 0 bases and J shed 4 bases, with 13 bases lying between them. The germline gives CDR1 SGHTS, CDR2 YDEGEE. The whole variable domain, filled in from reference TRBV5-8 and TRBJ1-1, reads EAGVTQSPTHLIKTRGQQATLRCSPISGHTSVYWYQQALGLGLQFLLWYDEGEERNRGNFPPRFSGRQFPNYSSELNVNALELEDSALYLCASSLVGGRVTEAFFGQGTRLTVV.

This chain's CDR3 is CASSPLTQIASPLHF. CDR3 coding DNA: TGTGCCAGCAGTCCCCTGACACAGATAGCTTCACCCCTCCACTTT. This chain uses TRBV6-6 with TRBJ1-6; D is unclear. The CDR3 is made up of 15 amino acids. Germline V gene sequence: CDR1 MNHNY, CDR2 SVGAGI (reference sequence). Trimming removed 5 bases from V and 9 bases from J, with 17 bases in between.

V usage is TRBV5-1 and J usage is TRBJ2-3; D uncertain. Per germline, CDR1 SGHRS and CDR2 YFSETQ. CDR3 length: 14 residues. Trimming pared 0 bases from V and 3 bases from J, leaving 8 bases between. CDR3 protein: CASSLALTTDTQYF. The DNA of the CDR3 is TGCGCCAGCAGCTTGGCCCTAACTACAGATACGCAGTATTTT. Drawing the rest from reference TRBV5-1 and TRBJ2-3, the complete variable domain is KAGVTQTPRYLIKTRGQQVTLSCSPISGHRSVSWYQQTPGQGLQFLFEYFSETQRNKGNFPGRFSGRQFSNSRSEMNVSTLELGDSALYLCASSLALTTDTQYFGPGTRLTVL.

For this clone: Additional DNA sequences in this sample encode the identical CDR3. The V and J genes are TRBV7-9 and TRBJ1-1, with D unclear. CDR3 length: 13 residues. CDR1 is SEHNR and CDR2 is FQNEAQ in the germline V gene (reference sequence). Trimming took 1 base from V and 3 from J, leaving 6 bases between them. Written as DNA, the CDR3 is TGTGCCAGCAGCTTAGAAGGTGACACTGAAGCTTTCTTT. It is translated as CASSLEGDTEAFF.